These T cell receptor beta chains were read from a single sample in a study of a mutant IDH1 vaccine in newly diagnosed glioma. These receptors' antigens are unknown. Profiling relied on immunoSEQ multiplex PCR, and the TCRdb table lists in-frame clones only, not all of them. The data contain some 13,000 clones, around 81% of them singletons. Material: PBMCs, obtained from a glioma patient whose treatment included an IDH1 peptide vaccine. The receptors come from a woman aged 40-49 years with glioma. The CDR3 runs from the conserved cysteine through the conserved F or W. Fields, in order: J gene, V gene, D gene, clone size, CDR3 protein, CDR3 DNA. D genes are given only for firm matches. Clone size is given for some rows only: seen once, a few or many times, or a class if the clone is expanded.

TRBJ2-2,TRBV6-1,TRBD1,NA,CASSEAQTGGTGELFF,TGTGCCAGCAGTGAAGCGCAGACAGGGGGTACCGGGGAGCTGTTTTTT
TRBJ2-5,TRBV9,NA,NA,CASSSGVGLGKETQYF,TGTGCCAGCAGTTCCGGGGTGGGGTTGGGGAAAGAGACCCAGTACTTC
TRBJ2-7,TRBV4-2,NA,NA,CASSPTLANTYEQYF,TGTGCCAGCAGCCCCACCCTAGCGAATACCTACGAGCAGTACTTC
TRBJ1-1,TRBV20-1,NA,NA,CSGRPDTEAFF,TGCAGTGGCAGACCTGACACTGAAGCTTTCTTT
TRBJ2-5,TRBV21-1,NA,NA,CASIAAQYQETQYF,TGTGCCAGTATAGCGGCCCAGTACCAAGAGACCCAGTACTTC
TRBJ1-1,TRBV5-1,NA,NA,CASSLGRAGRNTEAFF,TGCGCCAGCAGCTTGGGGAGGGCAGGAAGAAACACTGAAGCTTTCTTT
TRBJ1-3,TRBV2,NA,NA,CASSGRSWDLSGNTIYF,TGTGCCAGCAGTGGGCGTTCCTGGGATCTGTCGGGAAACACCATATATTTT
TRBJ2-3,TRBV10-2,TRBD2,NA,CASAGGRTDTQYF,TGCGCCAGCGCGGGGGGCCGCACAGATACGCAGTATTTT
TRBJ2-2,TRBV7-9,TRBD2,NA,CASSPRTSGGAEAGELFF,TGTGCCAGCAGCCCACGGACTAGCGGGGGGGCAGAGGCCGGGGAGCTGTTTTTT
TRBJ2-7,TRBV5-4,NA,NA,CASSRDLYEQYF,TGTGCCAGCAGCAGGGATCTCTACGAGCAGTACTTC
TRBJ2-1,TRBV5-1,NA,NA,CASSLHFGKGQFF,TGCGCCAGCTCCTTGCATTTTGGGAAGGGGCAGTTCTTC
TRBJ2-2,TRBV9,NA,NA,CASSVDRELFF,TGTGCCAGCAGCGTAGATCGGGAGCTGTTTTTT
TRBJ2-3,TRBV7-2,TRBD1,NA,CASSPGTGYADTQYF,TGTGCCAGCAGCCCCGGGACAGGGTATGCAGATACGCAGTATTTT
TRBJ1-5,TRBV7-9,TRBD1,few,CASSRTGEFDQPQHF,TGTGCCAGCAGCCGTACAGGGGAATTCGATCAGCCCCAGCATTTT
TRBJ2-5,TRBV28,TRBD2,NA,CASSLGAGEQETQYF,TGTGCCAGCAGTTTAGGAGCGGGGGAACAAGAGACCCAGTACTTC
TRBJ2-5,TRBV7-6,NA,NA,CASKTQGTQYF,TGTGCCAGCAAAACACAGGGGACCCAGTACTTC
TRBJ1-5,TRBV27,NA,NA,CASSLEGFSNQPQHF,TGTGCCAGCAGTTTAGAGGGTTTTAGCAATCAGCCCCAGCATTTT
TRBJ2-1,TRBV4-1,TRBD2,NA,CASSQDQRPGTSGRGGGQFF,TGCGCCAGCAGCCAAGATCAACGTCCGGGGACTAGCGGGAGGGGAGGGGGGCAGTTCTTC
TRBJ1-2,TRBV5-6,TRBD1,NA,CASSLVSGTANGYTF,TGTGCCAGCAGCTTGGTGTCCGGGACAGCAAATGGCTACACCTTC
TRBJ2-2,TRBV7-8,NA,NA,CASSSYTSNTGELFF,TGTGCCAGCAGCTCCTACACGTCGAACACCGGGGAGCTGTTTTTT
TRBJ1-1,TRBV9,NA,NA,CASSVVLNTEAFF,TGTGCCAGCAGCGTAGTGCTTAACACTGAAGCTTTCTTT
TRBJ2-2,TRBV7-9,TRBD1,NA,CASSFGTGGVGELFF,TGTGCCAGCAGCTTTGGGACAGGGGGCGTCGGGGAGCTGTTTTTT
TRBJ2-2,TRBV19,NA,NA,CASTQGLLTGELFF,TGTGCCAGTACGCAGGGGCTTCTCACCGGGGAGCTGTTTTTT
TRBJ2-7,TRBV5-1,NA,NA,CASSNPTRGEQYF,TGCGCCAGCAGCAATCCGACTCGGGGCGAGCAGTACTTC
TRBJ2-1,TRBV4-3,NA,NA,CASSDGYGLNNEQFF,TGCGCCAGCAGCGACGGTTATGGCTTAAACAATGAGCAGTTCTTC
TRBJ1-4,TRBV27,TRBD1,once,CASSSPGTGDEKLFF,TGTGCCAGCAGTTCCCCCGGGACAGGGGATGAAAAACTGTTTTTT
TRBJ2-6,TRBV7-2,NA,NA,CASSLESGSGANVLTF,TGTGCCAGCAGCTTAGAAAGTGGCTCTGGGGCCAACGTCCTGACTTTC
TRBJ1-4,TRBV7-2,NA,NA,CASSFFGAHDEKLFF,TGTGCCAGCAGCTTCTTTGGGGCACATGATGAAAAACTGTTTTTT
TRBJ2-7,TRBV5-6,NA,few,CASSARDGWSYEQYF,TGTGCCAGCAGCGCTCGGGACGGCTGGTCGTACGAGCAGTACTTC
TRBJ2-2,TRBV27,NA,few,CASSLSGGTTGELFF,TGTGCCAGCAGTTTATCTGGGGGGACCACCGGGGAGCTGTTTTTT
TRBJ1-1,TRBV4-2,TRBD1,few,CASSRDREGRVTEAFF,TGTGCCAGCAGCCGCGACAGGGAGGGAAGGGTCACTGAAGCTTTCTTT
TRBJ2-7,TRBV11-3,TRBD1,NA,CASSLGLGAGTGAYEQYF,TGTGCCAGCAGCTTAGGATTGGGAGCCGGGACAGGGGCCTACGAGCAGTACTTC
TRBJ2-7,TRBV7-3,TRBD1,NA,CASSNRDSDEQYF,TGTGCCAGCAGCAACCGGGACAGCGACGAGCAGTACTTC
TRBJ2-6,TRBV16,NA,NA,CASSQSVRLANVLTF,TGTGCCAGCAGCCAATCAGTTCGGCTGGCCAACGTCCTGACTTTC
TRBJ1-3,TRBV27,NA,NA,CASSYQGTGNTIYF,TGTGCCAGCAGTTATCAGGGGACTGGAAACACCATATATTTT
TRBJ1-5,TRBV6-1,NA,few,CASSLSQSNQPQHF,TGTGCCAGCAGTTTATCCCAATCAAATCAGCCCCAGCATTTT
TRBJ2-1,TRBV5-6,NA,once,CASSPFKTYYNEQFF,TGTGCCAGCAGTCCGTTTAAGACCTACTACAATGAGCAGTTCTTC
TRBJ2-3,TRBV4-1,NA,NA,CASSQGDGDTQYF,TGCGCCAGCAGCCAGGGGGATGGGGATACGCAGTATTTT
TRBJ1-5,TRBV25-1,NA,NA,CASRGGRGQPQHF,TGTGCCAGCAGGGGGGGAAGAGGTCAGCCCCAGCATTTT
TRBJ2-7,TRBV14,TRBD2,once,CASSQGGEVSYEQYF,TGTGCCAGCAGCCAGGGAGGGGAAGTCTCCTACGAGCAGTACTTC
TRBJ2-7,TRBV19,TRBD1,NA,CASSIATGAYEQYF,TGTGCCAGTAGTATAGCGACAGGGGCCTACGAGCAGTACTTC
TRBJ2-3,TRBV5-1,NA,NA,CASSLTGPRQDTQYF,TGCGCCAGCAGCTTGACGGGCCCCAGACAAGATACGCAGTATTTT
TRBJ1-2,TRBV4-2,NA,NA,CASSEGLASANYGYTF,TGTGCCAGCTCCGAGGGGTTGGCTTCAGCTAACTATGGCTACACCTTC
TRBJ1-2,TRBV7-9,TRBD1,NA,CASSLTGTGDGYGYTF,TGTGCCAGCAGCCTAACCGGGACAGGGGATGGATATGGCTACACCTTC
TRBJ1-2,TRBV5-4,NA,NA,CASSPKSGGPYGYTF,TGTGCCAGCAGCCCCAAAAGCGGGGGGCCCTATGGCTACACCTTC
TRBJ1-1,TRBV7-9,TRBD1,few,CASSPPQTGQGGRAEAFF,TGTGCCAGCAGCCCACCACAGACGGGACAGGGCGGGAGAGCTGAAGCTTTCTTT
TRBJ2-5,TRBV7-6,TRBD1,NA,CASSLVGQGYGGETQYF,TGTGCCAGCAGCTTAGTCGGACAGGGGTATGGGGGAGAGACCCAGTACTTC
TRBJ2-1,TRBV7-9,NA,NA,CASRPRTPQEQSNYNEQFF,TGTGCCAGCAGACCCCGGACCCCACAGGAGCAATCGAACTACAATGAGCAGTTCTTC
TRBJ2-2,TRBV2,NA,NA,CASSGAGPGELFF,TGTGCCAGCAGTGGTGCAGGTCCCGGGGAGCTGTTTTTT
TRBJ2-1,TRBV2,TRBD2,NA,CASRVGLAGVDEQFF,TGTGCCAGCAGGGTCGGACTAGCGGGGGTTGATGAGCAGTTCTTC
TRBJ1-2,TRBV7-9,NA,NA,CALAKGRRQDYTF,TGTGCCCTGGCGAAGGGAAGACGGCAGGACTACACCTTC
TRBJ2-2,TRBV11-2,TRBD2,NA,CASSLDRAGRVLFF,TGTGCCAGCAGCTTAGATCGGGCGGGGAGGGTGCTGTTTTTT
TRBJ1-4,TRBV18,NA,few,CASSPDTFREFVSGDEKLFF,TGTGCCAGCTCACCAGATACCTTCAGGGAGTTCGTAAGTGGAGATGAAAAACTGTTTTTT